These 9 T cell receptor beta chains came from one sample sequenced in a study of blood T cell repertoires in COVID-19. Sequencing used immunoSEQ multiplex PCR; TCRdb keeps in-frame clones, though not all of them. The sample gives about 280,000 clones, roughly 85% of which show up once; less than 6.5% is in the top ten. The sample consisted of peripheral blood. These receptors were taken from a man aged 50-60 years with active or convalescent COVID-19.

This clone was counted a single time. This chain joins TRBV7-8 and TRBJ2-1; 11 bases are a match to TRBD1. This CDR3 has 15 amino acids. V dropped 5 bases and J dropped 6; count of bases not matched to a gene: 6. CDR1 and CDR2 (germline): SGHVS, FQNEAQ. The CDR3 nucleotides are TGTGCCAGCAGCCGTTCCGGGACAGGGGGCAATGAGCAGTTCTTC. As protein: CASSRSGTGGNEQFF.

The chain links TRBV6-5 to TRBJ2-4; D is possibly TRBD2 (6 bases). The CDR3 has 13 residues. CDR1 and CDR2 from the germline V gene are MNHEY and SVGAGI. V was cut by 6 bases and J by 6 bases, with 12 bases left in between. The CDR3 loop is CASRETRGNIQYF. The DNA for the CDR3 is TGTGCCAGCAGAGAGACTAGGGGAAACATTCAGTACTTC.

The rearrangement uses TRBV13 and TRBJ2-5; TRBD2 aligns across 10 bases. The V and J ends lost 0 bases and 5 bases, in that order; junction bases with no gene match: 6. This CDR3 contains 16 residues. Germline values: CDR1 PRHDT, CDR2 FYEKMQ (reference sequence). The CDR3 region has the DNA TGTGCCAGCAGCTTAGGGGTTAGCGGGAGGTTGGAGACCCAGTACTTC. Translating gives CASSLGVSGRLETQYF.

The table lists this clone with a count of one. The CDR3 DNA reads as TGTGCCAGCAGCCACCTAGCGGGAGCGTCCACCGGGGAGCTGTTTTTT. As protein: CASSHLAGASTGELFF. The gene calls are TRBV3-1 (or the pseudogene TRBV3-2) and TRBJ2-2; 10 bases map to TRBD2. Germline V lookup: CDR1 LGHDT, CDR2 YNNKEL (reference sequence). CDR3 length equals 16 residues. Trimming cost V 3 bases and J 4 bases; bases outside gene matches: 5.

The chain combines TRBV2 with TRBJ2-5, with 7 bases aligning to TRBD2. Germline loops: CDR1 SNHLY, CDR2 FYNNEI. This CDR3 is 15 amino acids long. Germline trimming cut 9 bases from V and 0 bases from J; bases unmatched to any gene: 10. The CDR3 sequence is CASSRDYQYQETQYF. The CDR3 nucleotides are TGTGCCAGTTCCCGGGACTACCAGTACCAAGAGACCCAGTACTTC.

The chain carries TRBV7-9 and TRBJ2-1, with 15 bases that match TRBD2. The V gene end was trimmed by 6 bases and the J gene end by 9 bases; junction bases not matched to a gene: 9. Germline V gene data show CDR1 as SEHNR and CDR2 as FQNEAQ (reference sequence). The length of the CDR3 is 16 residues. The CDR3 protein is CASSPGLAGGYGEQFF. The CDR3 bases are TGTGCCAGCAGTCCTGGACTAGCGGGAGGGTACGGTGAGCAGTTCTTC.

This clone was counted a few times. This chain links TRBV5-4 with TRBJ2-1, with D perhaps TRBD1 (5 bases). CDR1 is SGHNT and CDR2 is YYREEE in the germline V gene (reference sequence). V shed 4 bases and J shed 8 bases, with 16 bases lying between them. The CDR3 contains 14 residues. CDR3: CASSRAGPLDEQFF. In DNA form, the CDR3 reads TGTGCCAGCAGCCGGGCAGGGCCCCTGGATGAGCAGTTCTTC.

The chain has TRBV7-8 and TRBJ2-5; 13 bases map to TRBD2. V lost 8 bases and J lost 5; bases outside the gene matches: 11. This CDR3 contains 16 residues. Germline lookup yields CDR1 SGHVS and CDR2 FQNEAQ. CDR3 residues: CASGPRTSGSRETQYF. The CDR3 DNA reads TGTGCCAGCGGCCCGCGGACTAGCGGGAGTAGGGAGACCCAGTACTTC.

This clone was observed a few times. The CDR3, as DNA: TGTGCCAGCTCACCAGGCGATAGGGGGGAGACCCAGTACTTC. This translates into CASSPGDRGETQYF. This chain uses TRBV18 with TRBJ2-5, with D possibly being TRBD1 (6 bases). V lost 2 bases to trimming and J lost 5 bases, with 12 bases between them. The CDR3 loop spans 14 amino acids. Germline CDR1 is KGHSH and CDR2 is LQKENI. Drawing the rest from reference TRBV18 and TRBJ2-5, the complete variable domain is NAGVMQNPRHLVRRRGQEARLRCSPMKGHSHVYWYRQLPEEGLKFMVYLQKENIIDESGMPKERFSAEFPKEGPSILRIQQVVRGDSAAYFCASSPGDRGETQYFGPGTRLLVL.